This entry lists 15 T cell receptor beta chains sequenced from one sample in a study of T-cell memory formation after mild COVID-19. TCRdb recomputed calls from the 5' RACE reads with MiXCR, one row per CDR3 protein. The sample lists 110,000 or so distinct CDR3 sequences; about a fifth were seen once. Specimen: PBMCs or a T cell subset sorted from them (not recorded which). These receptors were collected from a man in his late teens or twenties who had mild COVID-19 (a few samples of this study predate the infection). Cell type and time point are not known.

The chain uses TRBV12-3 or TRBV12-4 and TRBJ2-3; 7 bases are shared with TRBD2. This CDR3 region has 12 residues. V trimming: 4 bases; J trimming: 9 bases; junction bases outside the gene matches: 4. The CDR3 loop reads CASSSGGVTQYF. CDR3 bases: TGTGCCAGCAGTTCTGGGGGGGTGACGCAGTATTTT.

This clonotype came up a few times. This chain connects TRBV4-2 to TRBJ2-5; perhaps TRBD2 as D (5 bases). CDR1 and CDR2 (germline): LGHNA, YNFKEQ. The V and J ends lost 4 bases and 5 bases respectively, with 20 bases between them. The CDR3 is 16 amino acids. The CDR3 DNA follows: TGTGCCAGCAGCCCGCTTGCGAGCGGAGAAGTGGAGACCCAGTACTTC. This gives the protein CASSPLASGEVETQYF.

The rearrangement uses TRBV2 and TRBJ1-6, with D unresolved. From germline, CDR1 is SNHLY and CDR2 FYNNEI. The length of the CDR3 is 14 residues. Trimming left V 7 bases short and J 0 bases short, with 7 bases between. CDR3 amino acids: CASIRTSYNSPLHF. In DNA, the CDR3 is TGTGCCAGCATTCGGACCTCCTATAATTCACCCCTCCACTTT.

This clonotype turned up a few times. The chain has TRBV4-3 and TRBJ1-6; D is unclear. Trimming stripped 0 bases from V and 7 bases from J, with 10 bases between. Looked up from germline, CDR1 is LGHNA and CDR2 is YSLEER. The CDR3 is 15 residues long. The CDR3 DNA follows: TGCGCCAGCAGCCAAGATGGGCAGGAAAATTCACCCCTCCACTTT. Translated: CASSQDGQENSPLHF.

The chain uses TRBV5-1 and TRBJ1-2; tentative D call: TRBD1 (5 bases). From germline, CDR1 is SGHRS and CDR2 YFSETQ. V gave up 4 bases and J gave up 4 bases, with 11 bases separating them. This CDR3 is 13 amino acids long. The CDR3 here is CASSPGGFYGYTF. CDR3 nucleotides: TGCGCCAGCAGCCCCGGGGGATTCTATGGCTACACCTTC. Using reference TRBV5-1 and TRBJ1-2 for the parts outside the CDR3, the full variable domain is KAGVTQTPRYLIKTRGQQVTLSCSPISGHRSVSWYQQTPGQGLQFLFEYFSETQRNKGNFPGRFSGRQFSNSRSEMNVSTLELGDSALYLCASSPGGFYGYTFGSGTRLTVV.

This clonotype was observed at least ten times. V usage is TRBV7-9 and J usage is TRBJ2-5; 9 nucleotides align to TRBD1. The germline CDR1 and CDR2 sequences are SEHNR and FQNEAQ (reference sequence). With V trimmed by 0 bases and J by 5 bases, 4 bases remained unmatched. The CDR3 is 15 amino acids. The CDR3 DNA follows: TGTGCCAGCAGCTTAGCCCAGGGACAGGGTGAGACCCAGTACTTC. Protein: CASSLAQGQGETQYF.

This clonotype was seen repeatedly, ten times or more. V usage is TRBV7-9 and J usage is TRBJ1-1; D is unclear. Germline CDR1 reads SEHNR; CDR2 reads FQNEAQ (reference sequence). Trimming took 3 bases from V and 7 from J, leaving 6 bases between them. The CDR3 extends over 11 amino acids. This chain's CDR3 is CASSLGFEAFF. The CDR3 nucleotides read TGTGCCAGCAGCTTGGGGTTTGAAGCTTTCTTT.

V and J are TRBV29-1 and TRBJ1-2; D gene ambiguous. Trimming stripped 6 bases from V and 4 bases from J, with 15 bases between. CDR1 and CDR2 (germline): SQVTM, ANQGSEA. This CDR3 has 13 residues. CDR3 residues: CSVQDPSPYGYTF. Here the CDR3 DNA reads TGCAGCGTCCAGGACCCAAGCCCCTATGGCTACACCTTC.

This chain uses TRBV5-1 with TRBJ2-1, with 8 bases identical to TRBD2. Trimming cost V 2 bases and J 0 bases; bases outside gene matches: 4. There are 16 residues in the CDR3. The V gene's germline CDR1 is SGHRS and CDR2 YFSETQ. The CDR3 DNA reads TGCGCCAGCAGCTTTTCGGGGGGGAGCTCCTACAATGAGCAGTTCTTC. Translation gives CASSFSGGSSYNEQFF.

V is TRBV7-9 and J is TRBJ1-1; D gene uncertain. Looked up from germline, CDR1 is SEHNR and CDR2 is FQNEAQ (reference sequence). The CDR3 is 10 amino acids. V lost 8 bases, J lost 5 bases, and 6 bases lay in between. CDR3 sequence reads: CASSFTEAFF. The CDR3 nucleotides read TGTGCCAGCTCCTTTACTGAAGCTTTCTTT. Complete variable domain (other parts from reference TRBV7-9 and TRBJ1-1): DTGVSQNPRHKITKRGQNVTFRCDPISEHNRLYWYRQTLGQGPEFLTYFQNEAQLEKSRLLSDRFSAERPKGSFSTLEIQRTEQGDSAMYLCASSFTEAFFGQGTRLTVV.

The gene calls are TRBV25-1 and TRBJ2-3; maybe TRBD1 (5 bases). Germline V gene data show CDR1 as MGHDK and CDR2 as SYGVNS. CDR3 length equals 10 residues. Trimming took off 7 bases at V and 6 bases at J, with 5 bases between the two ends. The CDR3 DNA sequence: TGTGCCAGCAAGGGGGATACGCAGTATTTT. It yields the protein CASKGDTQYF. The full variable domain, its missing parts supplied by reference TRBV25-1 and TRBJ2-3, is EADIYQTPRYLVIGTGKKITLECSQTMGHDKMYWYQQDPGMELHLIHYSYGVNSTEKGDLSSESTVSRIRTEHFPLTLESARPSHTSQYLCASKGDTQYFGPGTRLTVL.

V and J are TRBV25-1 and TRBJ2-2; D could derive from TRBD1 or TRBD2 (5 bases each). With 7 bases removed from V and 7 bases from J, the gap between germline ends came to 19 bases. Germline V gene lookup returns CDR1 MGHDK and CDR2 SYGVNS. The CDR3 runs to 15 residues. The CDR3 loop is CASKRAQGPGGELFF. The CDR3, as DNA: TGTGCCAGCAAGAGGGCCCAGGGTCCTGGCGGGGAGCTGTTTTTT.

In this sample, this clonotype turned up a few times. CDR3 in DNA: TGTGCCAGCAGCCCGGACAGACTGATACCTTACGAGCAGTACGTC. Translation: CASSPDRLIPYEQYV. V gene TRBV28 combines with J gene TRBJ2-7; possible D gene TRBD1, 6 bases. The CDR3 has 15 residues. Germline V CDR1 and CDR2: MDHEN, SYDVKM. V was pared by 6 bases and J by 4 bases, with 19 bases between.

V gene TRBV29-1 combines with J gene TRBJ2-2, with TRBD2 matching 14 bases. From germline, CDR1 is SQVTM and CDR2 ANQGSEA. The CDR3 consists of 15 residues. Losses at the gene ends were 6 bases for V and 2 bases for J; bases not matched to a gene: 2. For the CDR3, the DNA is TGCAGCGTGACTAGCGGGGGGGGAAACACCGGGGAGCTGTTTTTT. Translated, it gives CSVTSGGGNTGELFF.

The CDR3, as DNA: TGTGCCAGCAGTTATCGTCAGGGCTACTACAATGAGCAGTTCTTC. Its translation: CASSYRQGYYNEQFF. V gene TRBV6-2 or TRBV6-3 combines with J gene TRBJ2-1, with D perhaps matching TRBD1 (5 bases). Trimming cost V 3 bases and J 3 bases, with 12 bases left between them. The CDR3 runs 15 residues. Per the germline V gene, CDR1 is MNHEY and CDR2 is SVGEGT.